This TCR beta chain was recorded in a study of PD-1 blockade in classical Hodgkin lymphoma (dated by TCRdb to about 2020). Context from the whole study: Nivolumab dosing was 3 mg/kg intravenously every 2 weeks, continuing until either disease progression or unacceptable toxicity. The study used TCR beta sequencing and CyTOF to define a peripheral blood immune signature of response to PD-1 blockade in classical Hodgkin lymphoma. The paper's findings and limits, for the study overall: The study was restricted to a single clinical trial cohort, and the causes of repertoire differences, possibly disease activity or prior therapy, were left undefined. Baseline TCR diversity was reported as lower in newly diagnosed patients than in healthy donors, and lower still in relapsed/refractory patients. CD4+ but not CD8+ TCR diversity rose significantly by C4D1 (p=0.0027 vs p=0.16), most apparent in complete responders (p=0.02). Trial patients with a complete response had baseline diversity similar to that of newly diagnosed patients, while partial responders and progressors had significantly lower diversity. Lower diversity was seen in patients whose nivolumab began less than 1 year after ASCT, and these patients were left out of later analyses so that immune reconstitution would not confound the results.

The time point label for this specimen denotes: cycle 4 day 1 (C4D1), after less than 7 weeks of nivolumab. Every trial patient had relapsed after autologous stem cell transplantation, and cohorts A, B and C differed in prior brentuximab vedotin exposure. CD4+ T cells were purified from thawed PBMCs by magnetic negative selection with a Miltenyi CD4+ T cell isolation kit. The trial cohort included roughly 60 patients with relapsed/refractory classical Hodgkin lymphoma, and each patient had a best overall response of complete response, partial response or progressive disease. Trial patients were treated with single-agent nivolumab in the multi-cohort phase II CheckMate 205 trial. Best overall response was determined by an independent review committee according to the 2007 International Working Group response criteria. PBMCs from the trial were collected at three points: immediately before nivolumab initiation (C1D1), and during therapy at cycle 2 day 1 and cycle 4 day 1. Peripheral blood was collected in 8 mL Vacutainer Cell Preparation Tubes, from which PBMCs were isolated by centrifugation and then cryopreserved. Purified CD4+ and CD8+ fractions were generated only in cases for which an additional PBMC sample was available. Magnetically labelled cells were removed on LS columns in a quadroMACS separator, and the flow-through was collected as the purified fraction.

Points on this clone: Its antigen is unknown. The record has no base qualities; no much larger clone is one base away.

Genomic DNA was isolated using the Qiagen DNeasy kit from unsorted PBMCs as well as from negatively selected CD4+ and CD8+ fractions. TCR beta CDR3 regions were amplified by immunoSEQ multiplex PCR using primers annealing to V and J segments. A synthetic immune receptor repertoire was used to minimize amplification bias, and any residual bias was removed computationally once sequencing was done. The paper's processing steps were these. Custom Python scripts were used to quantify repertoire diversity as the Shannon entropy index. Unsorted, CD4+ and CD8+ repertoires were examined separately, except in combined analyses, for which CD4+ and CD8+ sequences were merged in silico. A clone counted as expanded when the clone's frequency after treatment rose at least 2-fold relative to C1D1, and clones undetected at baseline were given a pseudocount of 0.5. Clones with 0 or 1 copy at C1D1 were defined as singleton clones, while clones with 2 or more copies were defined as non-singleton clones. By matching protein sequences in sorted samples from the same patient, clones expanded in unsorted samples were annotated as CD4+, CD8+ or unknown. Wilcoxon tests on paired samples were used to test diversity changes from C1D1 to C4D1. Held by TCRdb, this immuneACCESS table contains in-frame sequences only and omits some clones. Under half of the omission traces to an unresolved V gene where checked; the cause of the rest is unknown. The D gene and trimming were derived from the DNA, and the V and J assignments and clone size from that table. This sample holds some 23,000 clones; over 75% were observed only once. Jointly, the top ten make up 2.5% to 3.5% of the sample.

From a lookup of the germline V gene, CDR1 and CDR2 are SGHTA and FQGNSA. Trimming leaves V shorter by 2 bases and J shorter by 6 bases, with the junction holding 7 bases beyond the gene matches. CDR3 length: 15 amino acids, cysteine to phenylalanine. The DNA shown is the 45-base CDR3, in frame from base 1. The sample in question was CD4+ T cells from blood, obtained before the fourth cycle of nivolumab. The receptor comes from a human donor with classical Hodgkin lymphoma. The chain is encoded by TRBV7-2 joined to TRBJ2-3, and TRBD1 matches 8 of the central bases. The CDR3 protein sequence reads: CASSLFQGAGDTQYF. In nucleotide form, the sequence is TGTGCCAGCAGCTTATTCCAGGGGGCCGGGGATACGCAGTATTTT.